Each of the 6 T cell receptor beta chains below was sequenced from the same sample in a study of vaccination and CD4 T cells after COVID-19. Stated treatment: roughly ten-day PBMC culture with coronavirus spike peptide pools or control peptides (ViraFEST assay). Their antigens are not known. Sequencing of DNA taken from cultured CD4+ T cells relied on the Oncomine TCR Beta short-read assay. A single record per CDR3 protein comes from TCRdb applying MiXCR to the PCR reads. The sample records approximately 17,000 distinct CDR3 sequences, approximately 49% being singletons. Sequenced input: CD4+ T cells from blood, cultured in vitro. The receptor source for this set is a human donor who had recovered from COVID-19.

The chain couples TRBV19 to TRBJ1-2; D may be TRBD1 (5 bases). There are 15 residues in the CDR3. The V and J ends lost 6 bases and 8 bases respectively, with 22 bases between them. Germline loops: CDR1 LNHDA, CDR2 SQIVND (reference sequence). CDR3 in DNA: TGTGCCAGTAGCGATCCTACAAGACAGATTGGAGGCTACACCTTC. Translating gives CASSDPTRQIGGYTF.

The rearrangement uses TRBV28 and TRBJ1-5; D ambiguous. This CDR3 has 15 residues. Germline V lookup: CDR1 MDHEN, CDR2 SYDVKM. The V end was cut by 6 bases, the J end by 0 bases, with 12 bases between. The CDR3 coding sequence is TGTGCCAGCAGGAAAGCTGATTATAGCAATCAGCCCCAGCATTTT. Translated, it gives CASRKADYSNQPQHF. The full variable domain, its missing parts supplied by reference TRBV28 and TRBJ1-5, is DVKVTQSSRYLVKRTGEKVFLECVQDMDHENMFWYRQDPGLGLRLIYFSYDVKMKEKGDIPEGYSVSREKKERFSLILESASTNQTSMYLCASRKADYSNQPQHFGDGTRLSIL.

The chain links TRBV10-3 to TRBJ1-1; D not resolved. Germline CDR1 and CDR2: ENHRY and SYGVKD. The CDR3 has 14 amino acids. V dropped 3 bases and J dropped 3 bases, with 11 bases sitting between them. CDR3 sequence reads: CAISDTDADTEAFF. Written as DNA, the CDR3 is TGTGCCATCAGTGATACCGACGCAGACACTGAAGCTTTCTTT.

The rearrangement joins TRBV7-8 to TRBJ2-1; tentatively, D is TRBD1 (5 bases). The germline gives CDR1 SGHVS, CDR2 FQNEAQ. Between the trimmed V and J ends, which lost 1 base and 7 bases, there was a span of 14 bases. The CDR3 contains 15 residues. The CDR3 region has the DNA TGTGCCAGCAGCTTAGATGAAGGACACCTTAATGAGCAGTTCTTC. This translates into CASSLDEGHLNEQFF.

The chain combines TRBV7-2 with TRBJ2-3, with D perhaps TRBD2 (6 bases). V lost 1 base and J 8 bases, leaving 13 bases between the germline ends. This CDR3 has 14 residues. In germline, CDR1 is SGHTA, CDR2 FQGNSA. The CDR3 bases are TGTGCCAGCAGCTTAGGCCCGGGAGAAGGTACGCAGTATTTT. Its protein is CASSLGPGEGTQYF.

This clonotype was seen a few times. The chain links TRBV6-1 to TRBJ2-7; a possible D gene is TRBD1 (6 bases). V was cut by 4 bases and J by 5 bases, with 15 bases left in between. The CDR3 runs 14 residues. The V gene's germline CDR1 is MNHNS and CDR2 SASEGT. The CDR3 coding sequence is TGTGCCAGCAGTGCTTTTACAGGGATTAACGAGCAGTACTTC. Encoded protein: CASSAFTGINEQYF.